This T cell receptor beta chain was retrieved from a study of blood T cell repertoires in COVID-19 (TCRdb year 2020). For the wider study: Samples from collaborators originated in the United States, Italy and Spain and spanned both the acute and convalescent phases of COVID-19. The material from the prospective study consisted of cDNA or gDNA derived from T cells, B-cell-depleted T cells, or PBMCs. Deeply sampled blood TCRbeta repertoires from subjects exposed to, actively infected with, or recovered from COVID-19 were included in the dataset. The repertoires were released in a freely available public database meant as a resource for research on the immune response to SARS-CoV-2. Samples were obtained from the ongoing ImmuneRACE study (first 160 participants) and from over 1,000 subjects provided by 6 global collaborators. Nearly every sample came with metadata listing a de-identified subject ID, COVID-19 status, age in years and sex. Where available, HLA class I and class II types were obtained from metadata supplied by the sample provider rather than from assay-based typing. General conclusions and limits of the study: The quantity of clinical and demographic metadata differed by source and by participant and was supplied without curation.

TCRbeta CDR3 regions were amplified from genomic DNA using the immunoSEQ Assay, a bias-controlled multiplex PCR. As for the authors' bioinformatics: Within the assay, amplification of reference gene primers was used to estimate how many nucleated cells each sample contained. Sequence reads were collapsed and filtered to measure the absolute abundance of every unique TCRbeta CDR3 rearrangement. For each sample, productive Simpson clonality was calculated as the square root of Simpson's diversity index over productive rearrangements. TCRdb limited this immuneACCESS table to in-frame rearrangements with V and J called. A share of clones is missing; checked studies link under half to unresolved V genes, and the rest is unexplained. The DNA was the basis for D and trimming; V, J and clone size are from that table. This sample holds approximately 200,000 clones; 80% to 90% were observed only once. The ten largest make up 10% of the sample.

In Seattle, one collaborating source enrolled patients while the infection was active and tracked those patients longitudinally over the course of disease. Each collaborating institution followed its own protocols to collect whole blood in K2EDTA tubes. For TCRbeta analysis, collaborators shipped samples as frozen whole blood, isolated PBMCs, or DNA extracted from either of those sample types. According to the germline V gene, CDR1 reads SGHDT and CDR2 reads YYEEEE. V loses 3 bases at its end and J loses 1 base; junction bases beyond the gene matches: 7. The CDR3 runs 16 residues from the cysteine to the phenylalanine. Just the 48-base CDR3 DNA is kept, in frame starting at base 1. A note on this clone: Its antigen is unknown. Base qualities are not provided; no much larger clone lies one nucleotide away.

The specimen sequenced was peripheral blood. Rearrangement joined TRBV5-6 to TRBJ1-5, with TRBD1 identical over 7 junction bases. The TCR was taken from a woman older than 75 with COVID-19, enrolled during active disease. The CDR3 corresponds to CASSYWAGGSNQPQHF. The sequenced DNA: TGTGCCAGCAGCTACTGGGCAGGGGGGAGCAATCAGCCCCAGCATTTT.